These T cell receptor beta chains were read from a single sample in a study of identical twins. Each CDR3 protein is one row after TCRdb ran MiXCR on the 5' RACE reads. The repertoire has around 1.7 million distinct CDR3 sequences, under 35% of them found once; the top ten carry more than 0.25%. The sequenced sample was cord blood. These receptors originate from a newborn girl in good health. CDR3s include the opening cysteine and the closing phenylalanine or tryptophan. Each record gives: D gene, clone size, J gene, V gene, CDR3 protein. A D gene is named only where the DNA matches it firmly. The size of a clone is reported for some rows only, either as once, few or many, or as a class for expanded clones.

- - TRBJ1-2 TRBV29-1 CSVSGDGYTF
- - TRBJ2-3 TRBV7-2 CASSQFNGGTDTQYF
- few TRBJ1-2 TRBV9 CASSVGTYGYTF
- many TRBJ2-7 TRBV6-6 CASWDPGMEGYEQYF
- many TRBJ2-7 TRBV10-3 CAISEYSEGRSYEQYF
TRBD2 - TRBJ2-7 TRBV30 CAWSRGGGSYEQYF
- - TRBJ2-3 TRBV7-2 CASSPRLLGTDTQYF
TRBD1 few TRBJ1-2 TRBV24-1 CATSPSGTGNYGYTF
TRBD2 - TRBJ2-2 TRBV6-5 CASSYYAGGYTGELFF
TRBD1 few TRBJ1-2 TRBV24-1 CATSDRTGAKVGYTF
TRBD2 - TRBJ2-1 TRBV6-2/TRBV6-3 CASRGTSGRGYNEQFF
TRBD2 - TRBJ2-7 TRBV6-1 CATSRLAGGDYEQYF
TRBD1 few TRBJ1-6 TRBV7-2 CASSLRGQGISSYNSPLHF
TRBD2 - TRBJ2-5 TRBV20-1 CSTRGISGRETQYF
TRBD2 few TRBJ2-3 TRBV20-1 CSARDRLAGGGRYF
- - - TRBV28 CASRPRAPSEQYF
TRBD2 - TRBJ2-1 TRBV28 CASSLRTSGRLQNEQFF
- - TRBJ1-2 TRBV5-6 CASSLDLSIGYTF
- - TRBJ2-7 TRBV10-3 CATRTYSYEQYF
- - TRBJ2-3 TRBV11-2 CASSLGAEGTDTQYF
TRBD2 - TRBJ2-2 TRBV6-6 CASSYSTSGSTGELFF
- - TRBJ2-5 TRBV4-1 CASSLISSSDETQYF
- many TRBJ2-5 TRBV5-1 CASSIRQETQYF
TRBD1 - TRBJ1-2 TRBV5-6 CASSLIQGASGYTF
- - TRBJ1-1 TRBV10-3 CAISDPGRGRDTEAFF
- - TRBJ2-1 TRBV27 CASSLRISSYNEQFF
TRBD1 - TRBJ1-2 TRBV13 CASSARQGGASYGYTF
TRBD2 few TRBJ2-7 TRBV20-1 CSASTSGRVDEQYF
TRBD2 - TRBJ2-1 TRBV7-9 CASSLWGTSGKNEQFF
TRBD2 - TRBJ2-7 TRBV20-1 CSAGIPGTSGYEQYF
- - TRBJ2-5 TRBV9 CASSVGSGPQETQYF
TRBD1 few TRBJ1-2 TRBV4-2 CASSQDGRQGGEYGYTF
- - TRBJ2-3 TRBV9 CASSVGGGRLTDTQYF
- many TRBJ2-4 TRBV7-2 CASSFGGSKNIQYF
- few - TRBV25-1 CASSEFYEETQYF
- few TRBJ2-3 TRBV28 CAAQVGGGDYTDTQYF
TRBD1 - TRBJ2-5 TRBV19 CASTPSGQGGETQYF
TRBD1 - TRBJ1-2 TRBV11-2 CASSSLKTGVYYGYTF
- - TRBJ2-3 TRBV7-2 CASSLVPWGSRDTQYF
- few TRBJ1-2 TRBV6-1 CASRYGPLYGYTF
TRBD1 - TRBJ1-2 TRBV15 CATSRESQGVGYTF
- - TRBJ1-2 TRBV20-1 CSARESLLYYGYTF
TRBD1 once TRBJ2-3 TRBV20-1 CSARGWDSRTDTQYF
TRBD2 - TRBJ2-3 TRBV29-1 CSVARGVGADTQYF
TRBD2 - TRBJ2-3 TRBV6-1 CASWLAGATDTQYF
- - TRBJ2-1 TRBV27 CASSLYKSYNEQFF
- few TRBJ2-7 TRBV6-2/TRBV6-3 CASSYKGPYEQYF